Described below is a single T cell receptor beta chain sequence and its context. No cognate antigen has been identified for it. Base qualities are not provided; no much larger clone lies one nucleotide away. The CDR3 spans 13 residues, from the cysteine through the phenylalanine. The only DNA kept is the CDR3, 39 bases in frame from the first base. The germline V gene (reference sequence) specifies SEHNR as CDR1 and FQNEAQ as CDR2. Relative to germline, V is 5 bases shorter and J is 4 bases shorter, with 6 bases between their ends. In the study, sorted CD4+ and CD8+ blood T cells from patients with severe aplastic anemia and from healthy subjects underwent deep sequencing of TCR repertoires. Ficoll-Paque density gradient centrifugation was used to isolate peripheral blood mononuclear cells. CD4+ and CD8+ T cells were sorted by FACS or magnetic beads before DNA extraction. Genomic DNA was used as template for profiling of TCR beta VDJ combinations and CDR3 sequences. TCR repertoire sequencing was run on an Illumina HiSeq 2000. Regarding the original processing steps: TRBV/TRBJ rearrangement plots, CDR3 size and DJ length profiles, and Simpson's diversity index were used to assess repertoires. The immunodominant clone was defined as the most abundant DNA sequence in deep sequencing data. CDR3 amino acid sequences were checked for sharing across subjects and were also compared against the VDJdb database and published repertoires. TCRdb reprocessing: public reads trimmed at Q25 with fastp, clones called with MiXCR, in-frame beta chains kept. One record per CDR3 amino acid sequence lists the most common genes and DNA. In this record, the V and J calls reflect TCRdb's handling and not the investigators' own analysis. For this sample the table gives 74,000 or so distinct CDR3 sequences, of which 45% to 55% were detected only once. Clones ranked in the top ten supply about 8.9% of the sample.

This entry comes from a study of CD8+CD57+ T cells in acquired aplastic anemia (dated by TCRdb to 2016 to 2019). In the study overall: On average, sorted CD4+ and CD8+ cells yielded around 3.5 ug of extracted DNA, with a range of roughly 0.18 to 27.4 ug. An average of around 10 million reads for CD4+ cells and 11 million or so reads for CD8+ cells was obtained from healthy donor samples.

The study at large found these results: CD8+ Simpson's diversity did not differ significantly between patients and healthy controls (P=0.060). About 30 CD8+ CDR3 sequences were found to be shared between patients and controls, but these sequences appeared to be highly expressed in patients and within the immunodominant clones of the patients.

Sequencing was carried out using sorted CD4+, CD8+, or CD8+CD57+ T cells (not recorded which) from PBMCs. The chain couples TRBV7-9 to TRBJ2-6; no D gene is confidently identified. The sequence came from a human donor in good health, serving as a control. The DNA sequence is as follows: TGTGCCAGCAGCACGTGGGGGGCCAACGTCCTGACTTTC. This encodes CASSTWGANVLTF.